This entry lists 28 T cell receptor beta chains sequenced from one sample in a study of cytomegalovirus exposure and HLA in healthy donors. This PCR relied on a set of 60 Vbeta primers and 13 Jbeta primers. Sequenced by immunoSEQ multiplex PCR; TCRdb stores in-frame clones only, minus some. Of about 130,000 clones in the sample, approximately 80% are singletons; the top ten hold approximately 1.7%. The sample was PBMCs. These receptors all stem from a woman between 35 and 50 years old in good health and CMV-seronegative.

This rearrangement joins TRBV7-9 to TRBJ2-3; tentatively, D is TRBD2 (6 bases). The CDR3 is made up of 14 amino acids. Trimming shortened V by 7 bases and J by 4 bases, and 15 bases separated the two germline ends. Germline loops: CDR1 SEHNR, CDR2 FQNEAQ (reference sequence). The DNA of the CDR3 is TGTGCCAGCACCCCAGAGCGGGTAGCAGATACGCAGTATTTT. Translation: CASTPERVADTQYF.

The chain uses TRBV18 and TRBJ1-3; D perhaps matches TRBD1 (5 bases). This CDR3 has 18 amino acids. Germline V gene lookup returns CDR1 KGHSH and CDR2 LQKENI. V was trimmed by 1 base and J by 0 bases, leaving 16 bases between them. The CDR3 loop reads CASSPQGPQGYSGNTIYF. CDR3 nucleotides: TGTGCCAGCTCACCACAGGGTCCCCAGGGATACTCTGGAAACACCATATATTTT.

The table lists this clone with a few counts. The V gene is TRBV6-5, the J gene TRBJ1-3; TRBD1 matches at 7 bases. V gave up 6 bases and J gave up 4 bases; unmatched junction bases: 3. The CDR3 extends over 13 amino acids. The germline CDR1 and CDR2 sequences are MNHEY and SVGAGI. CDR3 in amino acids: CASRGTEGNTIYF. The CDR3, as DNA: TGTGCCAGCAGAGGGACAGAGGGAAACACCATATATTTT.

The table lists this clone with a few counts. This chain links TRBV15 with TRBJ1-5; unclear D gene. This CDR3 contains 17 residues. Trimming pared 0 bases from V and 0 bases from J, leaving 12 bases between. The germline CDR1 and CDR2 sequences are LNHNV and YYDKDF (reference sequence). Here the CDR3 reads CATSRDAQIFSNQPQHF. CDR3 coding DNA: TGTGCCACCAGCAGAGATGCTCAGATTTTTAGCAATCAGCCCCAGCATTTT.

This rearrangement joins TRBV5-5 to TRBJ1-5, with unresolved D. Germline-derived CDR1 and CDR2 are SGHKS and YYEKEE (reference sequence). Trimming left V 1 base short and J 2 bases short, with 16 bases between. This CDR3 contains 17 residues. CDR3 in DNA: TGTGCCAGCAGCTTGATTTCGACCCCCGGGGGCAATCAGCCCCAGCATTTT. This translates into CASSLISTPGGNQPQHF.

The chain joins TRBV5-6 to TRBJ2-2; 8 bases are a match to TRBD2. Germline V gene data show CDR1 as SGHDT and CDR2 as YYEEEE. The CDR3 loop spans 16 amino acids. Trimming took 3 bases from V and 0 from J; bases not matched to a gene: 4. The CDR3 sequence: CASSWWTSTNTGELFF. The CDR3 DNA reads TGTGCCAGCAGCTGGTGGACTAGCACGAACACCGGGGAGCTGTTTTTT.

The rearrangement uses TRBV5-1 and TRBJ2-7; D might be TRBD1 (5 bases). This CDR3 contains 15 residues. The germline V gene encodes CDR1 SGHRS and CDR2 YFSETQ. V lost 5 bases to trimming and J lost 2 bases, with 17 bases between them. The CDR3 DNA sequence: TGCGCCAGCAGTCCCCAGGGCAGGCCTACCTACGAGCAGTACTTC. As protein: CASSPQGRPTYEQYF.

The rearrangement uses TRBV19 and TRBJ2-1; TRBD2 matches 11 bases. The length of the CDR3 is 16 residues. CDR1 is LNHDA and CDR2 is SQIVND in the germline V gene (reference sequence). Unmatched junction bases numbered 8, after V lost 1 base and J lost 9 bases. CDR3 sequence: CASSIVHSGGAVEQFF. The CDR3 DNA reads TGTGCCAGTAGTATAGTACATAGCGGGGGGGCGGTTGAGCAGTTCTTC.

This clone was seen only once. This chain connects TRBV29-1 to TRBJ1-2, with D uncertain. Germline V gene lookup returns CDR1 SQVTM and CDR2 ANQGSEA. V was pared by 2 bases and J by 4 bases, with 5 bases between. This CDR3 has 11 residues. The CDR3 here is CSVEQLYGYTF. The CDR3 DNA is TGCAGCGTTGAACAACTCTATGGCTACACCTTC. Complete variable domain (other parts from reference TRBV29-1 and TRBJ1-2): SAVISQKPSRDICQRGTSLTIQCQVDSQVTMMFWYRQQPGQSLTLIATANQGSEATYESGFVIDKFPISRPNLTFSTLTVSNMSPEDSSIYLCSVEQLYGYTFGSGTRLTVV.

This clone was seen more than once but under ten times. The CDR3 sequence: CASRERATGELFF. CDR3 bases: TGTGCCAGCAGGGAGAGGGCCACCGGGGAGCTGTTTTTT. J is TRBJ2-2 and V is TRBV6-6; tentative D call: TRBD2 (5 bases). Per germline, CDR1 MNHNY and CDR2 SVGAGI (reference sequence). This CDR3 spans 13 amino acids. Trimming left V 6 bases short and J 4 bases short, with 9 bases between.

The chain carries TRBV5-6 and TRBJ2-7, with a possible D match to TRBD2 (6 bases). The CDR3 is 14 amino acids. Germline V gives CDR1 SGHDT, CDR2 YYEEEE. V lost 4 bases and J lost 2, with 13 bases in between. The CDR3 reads CASSDSRGTYEQYF. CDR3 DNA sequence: TGTGCCAGCAGCGATTCCCGGGGGACCTACGAGCAGTACTTC.

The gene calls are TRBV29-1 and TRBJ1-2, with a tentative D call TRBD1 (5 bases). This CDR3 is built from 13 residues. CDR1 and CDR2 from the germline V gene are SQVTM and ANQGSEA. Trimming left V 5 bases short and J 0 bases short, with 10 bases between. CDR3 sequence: CSVSTGTNYGYTF. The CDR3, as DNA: TGCAGCGTTTCTACAGGCACTAACTATGGCTACACCTTC.

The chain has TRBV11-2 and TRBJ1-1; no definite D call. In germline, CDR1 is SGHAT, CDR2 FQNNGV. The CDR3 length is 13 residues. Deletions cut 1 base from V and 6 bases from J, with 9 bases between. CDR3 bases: TGTGCCAGCAGCTTAGGAGGCGCTCCTGAAGCTTTCTTT. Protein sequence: CASSLGGAPEAFF.

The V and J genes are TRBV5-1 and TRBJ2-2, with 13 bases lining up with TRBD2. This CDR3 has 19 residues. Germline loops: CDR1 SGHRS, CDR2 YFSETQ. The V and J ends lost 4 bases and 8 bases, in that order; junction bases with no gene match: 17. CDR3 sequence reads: CASSSKTSGGPRGLGELFF. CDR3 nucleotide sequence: TGCGCCAGCAGCAGCAAGACTAGCGGGGGGCCCCGAGGATTGGGGGAGCTGTTTTTT.

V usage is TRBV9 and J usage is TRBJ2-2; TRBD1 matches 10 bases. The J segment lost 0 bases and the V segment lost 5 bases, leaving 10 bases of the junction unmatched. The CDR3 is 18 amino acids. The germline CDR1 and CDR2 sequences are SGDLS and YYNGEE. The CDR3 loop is CASRPGQGPRTNTGELFF. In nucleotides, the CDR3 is TGTGCCAGCAGGCCGGGACAGGGGCCCCGAACGAACACCGGGGAGCTGTTTTTT. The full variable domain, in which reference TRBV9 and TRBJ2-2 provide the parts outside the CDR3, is DSGVTQTPKHLITATGQRVTLRCSPRSGDLSVYWYQQSLDQGLQFLIQYYNGEERAKGNILERFSAQQFPDLHSELNLSSLELGDSALYFCASRPGQGPRTNTGELFFGEGSRLTVL.

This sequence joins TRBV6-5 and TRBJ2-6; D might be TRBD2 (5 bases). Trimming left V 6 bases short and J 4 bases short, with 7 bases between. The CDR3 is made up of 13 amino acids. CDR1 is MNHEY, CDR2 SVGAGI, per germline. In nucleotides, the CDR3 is TGTGCCAGCAGGCGGGCCGGGGCCAACGTCCTGACTTTC. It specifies CASRRAGANVLTF.

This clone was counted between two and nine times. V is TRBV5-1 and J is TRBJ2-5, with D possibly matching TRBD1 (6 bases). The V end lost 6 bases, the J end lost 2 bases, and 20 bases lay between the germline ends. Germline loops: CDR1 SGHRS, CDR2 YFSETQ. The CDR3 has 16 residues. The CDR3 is CASKLGAPVLQETQYF. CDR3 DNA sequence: TGCGCCAGCAAGTTGGGGGCCCCAGTACTTCAAGAGACCCAGTACTTC.

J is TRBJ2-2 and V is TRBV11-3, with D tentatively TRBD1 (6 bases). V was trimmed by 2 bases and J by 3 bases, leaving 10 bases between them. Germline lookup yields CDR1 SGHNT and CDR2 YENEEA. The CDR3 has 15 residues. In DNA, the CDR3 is TGTGCCAGCAGCTTAAATAGGGGGTACACCGGGGAGCTGTTTTTT. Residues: CASSLNRGYTGELFF.

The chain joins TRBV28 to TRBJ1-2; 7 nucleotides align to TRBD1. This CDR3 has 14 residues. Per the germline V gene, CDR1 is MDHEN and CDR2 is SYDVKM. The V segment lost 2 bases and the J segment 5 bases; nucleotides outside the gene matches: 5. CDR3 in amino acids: CASSLPQGQYGYTF. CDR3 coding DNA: TGTGCCAGCAGTTTACCCCAGGGACAGTATGGCTACACCTTC.

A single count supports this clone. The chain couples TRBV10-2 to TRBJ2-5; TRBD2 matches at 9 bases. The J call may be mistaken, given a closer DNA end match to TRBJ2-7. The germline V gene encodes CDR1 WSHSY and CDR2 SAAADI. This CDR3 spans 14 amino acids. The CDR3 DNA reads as TGCGCCAGCAGTGAACTAGCGGGCCCCTACGAGCAGTACTTC. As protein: CASSELAGPYEQYF.

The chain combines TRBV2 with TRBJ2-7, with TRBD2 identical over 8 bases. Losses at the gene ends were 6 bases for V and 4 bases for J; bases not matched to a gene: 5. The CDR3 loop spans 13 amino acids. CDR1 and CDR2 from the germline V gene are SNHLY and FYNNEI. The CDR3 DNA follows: TGTGCCAGCAGGGGACTAGTTTCGTACGAGCAGTACTTC. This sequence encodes CASRGLVSYEQYF.

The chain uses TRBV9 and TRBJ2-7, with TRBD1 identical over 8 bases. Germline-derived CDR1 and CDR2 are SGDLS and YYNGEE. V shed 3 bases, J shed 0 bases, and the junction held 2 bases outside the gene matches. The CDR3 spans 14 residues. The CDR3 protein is CASSGQGPSYEQYF. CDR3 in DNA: TGTGCCAGCAGCGGACAGGGGCCCTCCTACGAGCAGTACTTC.

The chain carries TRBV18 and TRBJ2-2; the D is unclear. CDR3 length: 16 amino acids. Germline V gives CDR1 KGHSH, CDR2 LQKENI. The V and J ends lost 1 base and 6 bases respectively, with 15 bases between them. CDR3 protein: CASSPRLLVGPGELFF. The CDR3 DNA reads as TGTGCCAGCTCACCACGTCTCCTAGTGGGTCCCGGGGAGCTGTTTTTT.

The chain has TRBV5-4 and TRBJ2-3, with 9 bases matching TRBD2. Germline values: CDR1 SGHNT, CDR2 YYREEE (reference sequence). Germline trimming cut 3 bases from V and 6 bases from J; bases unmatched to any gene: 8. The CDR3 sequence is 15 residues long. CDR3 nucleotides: TGTGCCAGCAGCTCGCCAGCGGGAGGTGGGGATACGCAGTATTTT. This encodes CASSSPAGGGDTQYF.

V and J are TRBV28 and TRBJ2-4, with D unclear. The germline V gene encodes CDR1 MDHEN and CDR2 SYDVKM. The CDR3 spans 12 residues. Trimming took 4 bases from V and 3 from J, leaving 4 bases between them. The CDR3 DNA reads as TGTGCCAGCAGTTATAACAAAAACATTCAGTACTTC. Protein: CASSYNKNIQYF.

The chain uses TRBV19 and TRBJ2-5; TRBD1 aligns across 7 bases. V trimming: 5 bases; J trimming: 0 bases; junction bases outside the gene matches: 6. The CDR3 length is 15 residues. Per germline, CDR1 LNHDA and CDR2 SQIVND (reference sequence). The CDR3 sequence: CASSVMTGYQETQYF. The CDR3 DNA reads TGTGCCAGTAGTGTTATGACAGGGTACCAAGAGACCCAGTACTTC.

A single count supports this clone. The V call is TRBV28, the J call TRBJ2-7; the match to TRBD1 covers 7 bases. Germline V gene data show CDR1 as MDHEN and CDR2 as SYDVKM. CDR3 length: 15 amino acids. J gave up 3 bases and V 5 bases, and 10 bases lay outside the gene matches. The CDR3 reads CASSPTPRGHYEQYF. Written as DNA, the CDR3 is TGTGCCAGCAGTCCGACTCCTAGGGGGCACTACGAGCAGTACTTC.

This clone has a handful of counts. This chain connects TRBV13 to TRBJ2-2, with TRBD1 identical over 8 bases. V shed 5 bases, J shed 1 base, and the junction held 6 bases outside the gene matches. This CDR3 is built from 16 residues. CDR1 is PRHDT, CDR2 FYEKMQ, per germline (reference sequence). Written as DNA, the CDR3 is TGTGCCAGCAGCCGAGGACAGGGCCTGAACACCGGGGAGCTGTTTTTT. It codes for CASSRGQGLNTGELFF.